The 14 T cell receptor beta chains below come from one sample, sequenced in a study of cytomegalovirus exposure and HLA in healthy donors. PCR primers comprised 60 Vbeta and 13 Jbeta primers. Produced via immunoSEQ multiplex PCR; TCRdb's table is partial and in-frame only. The data show tens of thousands of clones, 65% to 70% seen once. The sequenced material came from PBMCs. Receptors originate from a man aged 35 to 55 in good health and CMV-seropositive.

The chain recombines TRBV18 with TRBJ1-4; 7 bases fit TRBD1. Per the germline V gene, CDR1 is KGHSH and CDR2 is LQKENI. The CDR3 runs 14 residues. The trim removed 3 bases at V and 7 bases at J, leaving 5 bases unmatched. The CDR3 region is CASSPDRAGEKLFF. The CDR3 nucleotides are TGTGCCAGCTCACCCGACAGGGCGGGTGAAAAACTGTTTTTT.

Turning to this clone: One end of the junction fails to match germline, which may point to a read error. This chain links TRBV6-5 with TRBJ2-4, with TRBD1 matching 10 bases. Germline V lookup: CDR1 MNHEY, CDR2 SVGAGI. The CDR3 loop spans 13 amino acids. CDR3 nucleotide sequence: TGTGCCAGCAGTTCGACAGGGGGCCAAATTCTGGACTTC. This encodes CASSSTGGQILDF.

V and J are TRBV6-1 and TRBJ2-5; 11 bases are a match to TRBD2. CDR3 length: 14 residues. Germline CDR1 reads MNHNS; CDR2 reads SASEGT. Trimming at V came to 5 bases and at J to 5 bases, leaving 4 bases not matched to a gene. In DNA form, the CDR3 reads TGTGCCAGCAGTCTGCTAGCGGGAGGTGAGACCCAGTACTTC. Its protein product is CASSLLAGGETQYF.

The chain combines TRBV6-4 with TRBJ1-1; a possible D gene is TRBD1 (5 bases). Germline V gene lookup returns CDR1 MRHNA and CDR2 SNTAGT. Trimming removed 6 bases at V and 1 base at J, with 15 bases between. The length of the CDR3 is 15 residues. The CDR3 is CASRPGGTANTEAFF. CDR3 DNA: TGTGCCAGCAGACCCGGGGGGACGGCGAACACTGAAGCTTTCTTT.

This clone was recorded only once. The genes are TRBV18 and TRBJ2-7; 8 nucleotides align to TRBD2. Trimming cost V 3 bases and J 3 bases; bases outside gene matches: 4. CDR3 size: 14 residues. The germline V gene has CDR1 KGHSH and CDR2 LQKENI. CDR3 amino acids: CASSPGGAYYEQYF. CDR3 sequence (DNA): TGTGCCAGCTCACCCGGGGGGGCCTACTACGAGCAGTACTTC.

The sample holds a few counts of this clone. CDR3 amino acids: CASSPRTAPYEQYF. The CDR3 DNA reads TGTGCCAGCAGCCCTCGGACAGCCCCCTACGAGCAGTACTTC. The rearrangement joins TRBV5-4 to TRBJ2-7; D might be TRBD1 (6 bases). Germline loops: CDR1 SGHNT, CDR2 YYREEE (reference sequence). V lost 4 bases to trimming and J lost 2 bases, with 13 bases between them. CDR3 length: 14 amino acids.

This clone has only one observation. V and J are TRBV6-5 and TRBJ2-7, with D perhaps TRBD1 (5 bases). The CDR3 runs 13 residues. Trimming left V 9 bases short and J 4 bases short, with 16 bases between. Per germline, CDR1 MNHEY and CDR2 SVGAGI. Here the CDR3 DNA reads TGTGCCAGTAGCAGGGTCTCTGGGTACGAGCAGTACTTC. This encodes CASSRVSGYEQYF.

The chain is built from TRBV7-9 and TRBJ1-1; possibly TRBD1 for D (5 bases). The CDR3 spans 15 residues. Trimming took 0 bases from V and 6 from J, leaving 14 bases between them. Looked up from germline, CDR1 is SEHNR and CDR2 is FQNEAQ (reference sequence). The DNA of the CDR3 is TGTGCCAGCAGCTTAGCGCCAGGGTTTTATTCTGAAGCTTTCTTT. Protein sequence: CASSLAPGFYSEAFF.

The gene calls are TRBV4-1 and TRBJ1-1; D is possibly TRBD1 (6 bases). Trimming removed 1 base at V and 1 base at J, with 10 bases between. CDR1 MGHRA and CDR2 YSYEKL come from the germline V gene. The CDR3 runs 15 residues. CDR3 protein: CASSQGGGGNTEAFF. The CDR3 region has the DNA TGCGCCAGCAGCCAAGGGGGAGGGGGGAACACTGAAGCTTTCTTT.

This clone was observed a handful of times. CDR3 bases: TGTGCCAGCAGTGGGCAGGGGGCGGACCATGAAAAACTGTTTTTT. Translation gives CASSGQGADHEKLFF. The rearrangement joins TRBV2 to TRBJ1-4; 8 nucleotides match TRBD1. The germline gives CDR1 SNHLY, CDR2 FYNNEI. J was trimmed by 6 bases and V by 4 bases; bases with no gene match: 7. This CDR3 spans 15 amino acids. The variable domain in full, completed from reference TRBV2 and TRBJ1-4, reads EPEVTQTPSHQVTQMGQEVILRCVPISNHLYFYWYRQILGQKVEFLVSFYNNEISEKSEIFDDQFSVERPDGSNFTLKIRSTKLEDSAMYFCASSGQGADHEKLFFGSGTQLSVL.

V and J are TRBV2 and TRBJ1-5; the D is unclear. Deletions cut 8 bases from V and 2 bases from J, with 25 bases between. CDR1 and CDR2 from the germline V gene are SNHLY and FYNNEI. The CDR3 covers 18 residues. The CDR3 DNA sequence: TGTGCCAGCGGAAAGGGAGCTCGTTCCATTCGGGGCAATCAGCCCCAGCATTTT. Translating gives CASGKGARSIRGNQPQHF.

The count of this clone is one. This chain connects TRBV11-1 to TRBJ2-3, with TRBD1 matching 7 bases. J lost 1 base, V lost 4 bases, and 8 bases had no gene match. Germline V CDR1 and CDR2: SGHAT, FQDESV (reference sequence). CDR3 length: 16 amino acids. CDR3 in amino acids: CASSSGGPGRTDTQYF. The CDR3 nucleotides read TGTGCCAGCAGCTCAGGGGGTCCAGGGCGCACAGATACGCAGTATTTT.

The chain links TRBV7-2 to TRBJ2-1; 9 nucleotides align to TRBD2. Germline CDR1 is SGHTA and CDR2 is FQGNSA. Trimming cost V 4 bases and J 2 bases; bases outside gene matches: 9. The CDR3 loop spans 17 amino acids. CDR3 amino acids: CASSSSRLAGTYNEQFF. The CDR3 coding sequence is TGTGCCAGCAGCTCATCTAGGCTAGCGGGGACCTACAATGAGCAGTTCTTC.

The chain has TRBV11-2 and TRBJ2-7; a weak D match, TRBD1 (6 bases). Looked up from germline, CDR1 is SGHAT and CDR2 is FQNNGV. The length of the CDR3 is 17 residues. V lost 1 base to trimming and J lost 3 bases, with 19 bases between them. CDR3 region: CASSLVTGHLRGYEQYF. The CDR3 nucleotides read TGTGCCAGCAGCTTAGTTACGGGACACCTAAGGGGCTACGAGCAGTACTTC.